This TCR beta chain emerged from a study of tissue T cells after allogeneic stem cell transplantation. The sample holds a few counts of this clone. Clones were read by immunoSEQ multiplex PCR, and TCRdb kept only the in-frame ones, dropping some. The table records approximately 11,000 clones, approximately 70% of them present only once. The specimen was tissue from the right colon, collected at autopsy. This receptor was obtained from a woman aged 18-50 years with breast cancer.

CDR3 residues: CASFREVGTEAFF. The CDR3 nucleotides read TGTGCCAGCTTTAGGGAAGTAGGGACTGAAGCTTTCTTT. The chain carries TRBV6-5 and TRBJ1-1; D remains unclear. The CDR3 is 13 residues long. The V and J ends lost 8 bases and 5 bases respectively, with 15 bases between them. Germline V gene lookup returns CDR1 MNHEY and CDR2 SVGAGI.